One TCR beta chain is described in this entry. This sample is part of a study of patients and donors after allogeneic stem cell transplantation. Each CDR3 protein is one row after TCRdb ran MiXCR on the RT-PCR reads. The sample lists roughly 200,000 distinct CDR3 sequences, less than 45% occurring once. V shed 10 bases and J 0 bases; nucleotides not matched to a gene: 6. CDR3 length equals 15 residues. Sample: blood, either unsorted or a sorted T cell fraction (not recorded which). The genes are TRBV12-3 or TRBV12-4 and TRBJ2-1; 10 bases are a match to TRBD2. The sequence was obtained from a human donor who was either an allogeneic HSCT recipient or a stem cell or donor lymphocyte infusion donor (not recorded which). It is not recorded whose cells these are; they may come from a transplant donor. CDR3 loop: CAIISGRISYNEQFF. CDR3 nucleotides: TGTGCCATCATTAGCGGGAGGATCTCCTACAATGAGCAGTTCTTC.